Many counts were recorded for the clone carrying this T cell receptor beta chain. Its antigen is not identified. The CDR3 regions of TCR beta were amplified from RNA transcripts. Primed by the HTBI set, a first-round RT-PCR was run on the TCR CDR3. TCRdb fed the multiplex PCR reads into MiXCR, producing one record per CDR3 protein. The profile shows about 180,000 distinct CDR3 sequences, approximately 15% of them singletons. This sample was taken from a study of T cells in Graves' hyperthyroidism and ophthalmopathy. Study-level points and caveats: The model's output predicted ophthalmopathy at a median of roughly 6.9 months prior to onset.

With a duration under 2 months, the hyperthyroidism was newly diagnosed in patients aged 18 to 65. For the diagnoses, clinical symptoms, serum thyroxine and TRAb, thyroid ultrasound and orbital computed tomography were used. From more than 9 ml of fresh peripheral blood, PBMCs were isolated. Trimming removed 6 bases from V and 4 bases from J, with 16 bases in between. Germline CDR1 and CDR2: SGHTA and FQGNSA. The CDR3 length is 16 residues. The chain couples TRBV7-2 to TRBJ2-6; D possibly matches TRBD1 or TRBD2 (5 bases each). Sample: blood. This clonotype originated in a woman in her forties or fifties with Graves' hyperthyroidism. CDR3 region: CASREMGVAGANVLTF. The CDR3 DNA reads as TGTGCCAGCAGGGAGATGGGGGTAGCCGGGGCCAACGTCCTGACTTTC.